These T cell receptor beta chains were read from a single sample in a study of vaccination and CD4 T cells after COVID-19. No antigens are known for them. TCRdb processed the PCR reads anew with MiXCR; each CDR3 protein has one entry. The sample contains about 13,000 distinct CDR3 sequences, around 76% of which appear only once. The sequencing here drew on CD4+ T cells from blood, cultured in vitro, taken after SARS-CoV-2 vaccination. These receptors were obtained from a human donor who received a COVID-19 vaccine. CDR3s include the opening cysteine and the closing phenylalanine or tryptophan. A D gene is named only where the DNA matches it firmly. Clone size, where shown, is once, few, many, or a class for clones that have expanded.

>TRBJ2-3|.|TRBD1|TRBV19
TGTGCCAGTAGTGTCGACAGGGGGCGGGTAGATACGCAGTATTTT
CASSVDRGRVDTQYF
>TRBJ2-1|.|TRBD1|TRBV6-5
TGTGCCAGCAGTTACCTCGGCAGGGGGTCTTCAAATGAGCAGTTCTTC
CASSYLGRGSSNEQFF
>TRBJ2-1|few|TRBD1|TRBV20-1
TGCAGTGCTCGATCGGACAGGGGGCTGGAAGAGCAGTTCTTC
CSARSDRGLEEQFF
>TRBJ2-7|.|TRBD1|TRBV2
TGTGCCAGCAGTGGGGGGGACAGGGGGCTCGGCGAGCAGTACTTC
CASSGGDRGLGEQYF
>TRBJ2-3|.|.|TRBV7-6
TGTGCCAGCAGCTTAGCCCGGGACACCTTTACAGATACGCAGTATTTT
CASSLARDTFTDTQYF
>TRBJ1-6|.|.|TRBV20-1
TGCAGTGCTCTTGCCGGGACCGGGGCTTCACCCCTCCACTTT
CSALAGTGASPLHF
>TRBJ2-5|.|TRBD2|TRBV4-2
TGTGCCAATCTGTATCTAGCGGGCTTTGGAGAGACCCAGTACTTC
CANLYLAGFGETQYF
>TRBJ1-1|.|.|TRBV7-9
TGTGCCAGCAGCTTAGGCTGGGGGAAGTGGGGAACTGAAGCTTTCTTT
CASSLGWGKWGTEAFF
>TRBJ2-4|.|.|TRBV2
TGTGCCAGCTCCCTGACTACCGAAAACATTCAGTACTTC
CASSLTTENIQYF
>TRBJ2-6|.|.|TRBV20-1
TGCAGTGCTAGCGGCGTGGGTACTGGGGCCAACGTCCTGACTTTC
CSASGVGTGANVLTF
>TRBJ1-2|.|.|TRBV7-9
TGTGCCAGCAGCTTCGGACAGCCTAACTATGGCTACACCTTC
CASSFGQPNYGYTF
>TRBJ1-1|few|.|TRBV19
TGTGCCAGTAGTATACAGGGGTGGGACACTGAAGCTTTCTTT
CASSIQGWDTEAFF
>TRBJ2-5|.|TRBD2|TRBV20-1
TGCAGTGCTAGGCCAACCGGGACTAGCGCAGAGACCCAGTACTTC
CSARPTGTSAETQYF
>TRBJ1-5|few|TRBD1|TRBV20-1
TGCAGTGCTACCGACCTTTCGGGACAGGGGGCGCGGAGCAATCAGCCCCAGCATTTT
CSATDLSGQGARSNQPQHF
>TRBJ2-2|.|TRBD2|TRBV20-1
TGCAGTGCTAGCCATTCTGGACTAGGGACCGGGGAGCTGTTTTTT
CSASHSGLGTGELFF
>TRBJ2-3|.|.|TRBV24-1
TGTGCCACCAGTGATTGGCAGCCTCTATCTAGCACAGATACGCAGTATTTT
CATSDWQPLSSTDTQYF
>TRBJ2-5|.|.|TRBV7-2
TGTGCCAGCAGCTCCTCCCGGCCGATCCAAGAGACCCAGTACTTC
CASSSSRPIQETQYF
>TRBJ2-5|few|.|TRBV20-1
TGCAGTGCTAGCGGGGAAGAGACCCAGTACTTC
CSASGEETQYF
>TRBJ1-5|.|.|TRBV19
TGTGCCAGTAGTATAGGCGGCAGCCCCTTCAATCAGCCCCAGCATTTT
CASSIGGSPFNQPQHF
>TRBJ2-5|.|TRBD1|TRBV7-9
TGTGCCAGCAGCTCCGGACAGGGGTACCAAGAGACCCAGTACTTC
CASSSGQGYQETQYF
>TRBJ2-2|medium-sized|.|TRBV6-1
TGTGCCAGCAGTGAAGGAGGTTCGGACACCGGGGAGCTGTTTTTT
CASSEGGSDTGELFF
>TRBJ2-7|.|.|TRBV6-1
TGTGCCAGCACCCAGTCGGTTCCGGCTACCTACGAGCAGTACTTC
CASTQSVPATYEQYF
>TRBJ2-2|.|.|TRBV19
TGTGCCAGTAGCCCGGCCCAGGGGGGGTTTGTGGGCACCGGGGAGCTGTTTTTT
CASSPAQGGFVGTGELFF
>TRBJ2-5|.|.|TRBV6-1
TGTGCCAGCAGTGAAGCGCCCGAAGAGACCCAGTACTTC
CASSEAPEETQYF
>TRBJ1-1|.|.|TRBV5-1
TGCGCCAGCAGCAGGGCCGTTAACACTGAAGCTTTCTTT
CASSRAVNTEAFF
>TRBJ1-6|.|TRBD1|TRBV12-3/TRBV12-4
TGTGCCAGCAGCGCCGGGACAGGGAATTCACCCCTCCACTTT
CASSAGTGNSPLHF
>TRBJ1-6|.|.|TRBV12-3/TRBV12-4
TGTGCCAGCAGTTTCAACAGGGAGGTGTGGACCCTCCACTTT
CASSFNREVWTLHF
>TRBJ1-6|.|.|TRBV2
TGTGCCAGCAGTGATCTTGTCAATTCACCCCTCCACTTT
CASSDLVNSPLHF
>TRBJ1-2|.|TRBD1|TRBV6-1
TGTGCCAGCAGAGGATTGGGACAGGGGGTTGGGGGCTACACCTTC
CASRGLGQGVGGYTF
>TRBJ1-3|.|.|TRBV7-3
TGTGCCAGCAGCTTAAGGACGACAGCTAAATATGGAAACACCATATATTTT
CASSLRTTAKYGNTIYF
>TRBJ2-3|.|.|TRBV5-4
TGTGCCAGCAGCATCCCAAGTCCAGAGTACACAGATACGCAGTATTTT
CASSIPSPEYTDTQYF
>TRBJ1-6|.|.|TRBV15
TGTGCCACCAGTAAAAGGAGCTCCTATAATTCACCCCTCCACTTT
CATSKRSSYNSPLHF
>TRBJ1-1|.|TRBD1|TRBV6-1
TGTGCCAGCAGTCTTAGGGGGCGGGGGACTGAAGCTTTCTTT
CASSLRGRGTEAFF
>TRBJ1-4|once|.|TRBV11-3
TGTGCCAGCAGCTACGACAGAGGGCTGTTTTTT
CASSYDRGLFF
>TRBJ1-1|once|.|TRBV15
TGTGCCACCAGCAGAGACAGGGAGGGCACTGAAGCTTTCTTT
CATSRDREGTEAFF
>TRBJ1-2|.|.|TRBV24-1
TGTGCCACCAGTGATCGCAGAACAGGGAATCGTGGCTACACCTTC
CATSDRRTGNRGYTF
>TRBJ1-6|.|.|TRBV19
TGTGCCAGTAGTGCTGGACAGTTTTGGGACTCACCCCTCCACTTT
CASSAGQFWDSPLHF
>TRBJ2-7|.|.|TRBV29-1
TGCAGCGTTGGCCTGGGAAGCTCAACCGAGCAGTACTTC
CSVGLGSSTEQYF
>TRBJ1-1|.|.|TRBV24-1
TGTGCCACAAGAGCAGGGGCTGACACTGAAGCTTTCTTT
CATRAGADTEAFF
>TRBJ2-3|.|.|TRBV7-9
TGTGCCAGCAGCCCCCCTGGCACAGATACGCAGTATTTT
CASSPPGTDTQYF
>TRBJ1-2|.|TRBD1|TRBV19
TGTGCCAGTAGTCCTGACAGGGGCAACTATGGCTACACCTTC
CASSPDRGNYGYTF
>TRBJ2-3|once|TRBD2|TRBV15
TGTGCCACCAGCAGAGACCCTGTAGCGGGAGATACGCAGTATTTT
CATSRDPVAGDTQYF
>TRBJ1-2|once|TRBD1|TRBV6-1
TGTGCCAGCAGCAGACAGGGGAGGGGAATCGATGGCTACACCTTC
CASSRQGRGIDGYTF
>TRBJ2-7|.|.|TRBV11-3
TGTGCCAGCAGCCCTAATGGAGTTTACGAGCAGTACTTC
CASSPNGVYEQYF
>TRBJ1-5|.|TRBD1|TRBV20-1
TGCAGTGCTAGAGACAGGGGGCCCAATCAGCCCCAGCATTTT
CSARDRGPNQPQHF
>TRBJ2-3|few|TRBD2|TRBV7-9
TGTGCCAGCAGCGCCACGGGGGGAGATACGCAGTATTTT
CASSATGGDTQYF
>TRBJ2-3|.|TRBD2|TRBV5-4
TGTGCCAGCAGCTTGCCTAGCGGGGGGAACACAGATACGCAGTATTTT
CASSLPSGGNTDTQYF
>TRBJ1-2|.|.|TRBV12-3/TRBV12-4
TGTGCCAGCAGTTTAAAAGGGAAACTCGGGGGGGGCTACACCTTC
CASSLKGKLGGGYTF
>TRBJ1-1|.|TRBD1|TRBV30
TGTGCCTGGAGTGTTGGACAGGGTACGACTGAAGCTTTCTTT
CAWSVGQGTTEAFF
>TRBJ1-1|.|.|TRBV15
TGTGCCACCAGCAGAGATCGAGTTACGTACACTGAAGCTTTCTTT
CATSRDRVTYTEAFF
>TRBJ2-3|.|.|TRBV10-3
TGTGCCATCAGTGTCGGGGGATCGGGAGATACGCAGTATTTT
CAISVGGSGDTQYF
>TRBJ2-3|once|TRBD2|TRBV30
TGTGCCTGGGCTAGCGGGGGGGGAGTGACAGATACGCAGTATTTT
CAWASGGGVTDTQYF
>TRBJ1-2|.|TRBD1|TRBV20-1
TGCAGTGCTAGGTCACCGGGACAGGGGGTAGGCTATGGCTACACCTTC
CSARSPGQGVGYGYTF
>TRBJ2-2|.|.|TRBV20-1
TGCAGTGCTAGAGATGGCAGGGTGGATGCCGGGGAGCTGTTTTTT
CSARDGRVDAGELFF
>TRBJ2-3|.|TRBD2|TRBV2
TGTGCCAGCGGGGCTAGCGGGATCCCTTATAGCACAGATACGCAGTATTTT
CASGASGIPYSTDTQYF